The following is a T cell receptor beta chain sequence with its context. Once graft tissue had been processed, intraepithelial and lamina propria lymphocytes were released. Using immunoSEQ multiplex PCR, the repertoire was profiled, and TCRdb retains in-frame clones only, with some absent. The sample has 15,000 to 20,000 clones; around 83% are singletons. The entry originates in a study of graft-versus-host responses after intestinal transplantation. Across the study: Transplants given to recipients were multivisceral, liver-intestinal, or isolated intestinal.

Germline-derived CDR1 and CDR2 are SGHDT and YYEEEE. Trimming cost V 5 bases and J 7 bases; bases outside gene matches: 8. The CDR3 has 14 residues. The TCR originated in a human patient who received an intestinal transplant, so some T cells may come from the graft donor. The sequenced sample was ileum tissue, obtained less than 600 days after intestinal transplantation. The J gene is TRBJ1-2, the V gene TRBV5-6, with 10 nucleotides matching TRBD1. Written as DNA, the CDR3 is TGTGCCAGCAGGCTCGACAGGGGGCAAGGTGGCTACACCTTC. Amino acids: CASRLDRGQGGYTF.